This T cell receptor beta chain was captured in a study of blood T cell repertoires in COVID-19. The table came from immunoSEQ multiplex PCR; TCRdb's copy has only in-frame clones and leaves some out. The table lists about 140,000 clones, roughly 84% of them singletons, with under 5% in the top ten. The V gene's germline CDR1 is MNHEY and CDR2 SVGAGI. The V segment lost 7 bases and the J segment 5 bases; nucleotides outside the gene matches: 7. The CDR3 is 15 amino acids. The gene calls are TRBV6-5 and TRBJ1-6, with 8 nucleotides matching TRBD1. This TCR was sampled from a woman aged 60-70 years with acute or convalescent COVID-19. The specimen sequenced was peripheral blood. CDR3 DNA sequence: TGTGCCAGCAACCATCAGGGGGCGGATAATTCACCCCTCCACTTT. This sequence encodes CASNHQGADNSPLHF.